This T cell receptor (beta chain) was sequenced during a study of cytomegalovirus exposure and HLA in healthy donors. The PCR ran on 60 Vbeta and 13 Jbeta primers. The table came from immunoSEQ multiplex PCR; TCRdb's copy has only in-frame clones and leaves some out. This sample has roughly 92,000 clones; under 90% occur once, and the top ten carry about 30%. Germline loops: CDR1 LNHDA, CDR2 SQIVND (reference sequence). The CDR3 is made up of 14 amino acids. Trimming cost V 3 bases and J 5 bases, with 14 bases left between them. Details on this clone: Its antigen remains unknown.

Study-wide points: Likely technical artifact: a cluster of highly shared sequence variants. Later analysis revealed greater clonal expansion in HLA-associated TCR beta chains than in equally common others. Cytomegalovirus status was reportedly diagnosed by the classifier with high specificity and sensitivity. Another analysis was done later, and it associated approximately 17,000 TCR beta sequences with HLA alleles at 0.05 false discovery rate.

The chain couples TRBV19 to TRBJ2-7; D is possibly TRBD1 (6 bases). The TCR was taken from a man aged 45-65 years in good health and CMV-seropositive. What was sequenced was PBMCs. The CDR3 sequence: CASSIQGIGDEQYF. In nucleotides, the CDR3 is TGTGCCAGTAGTATTCAGGGGATAGGCGACGAGCAGTACTTC.